This is a list of T cell receptor beta chains from one sample in a study of shared clonotypes between healthy human individuals. Repertoires were generated with immunoSEQ multiplex PCR, while TCRdb's copy carries only in-frame clones and drops some. This sample has approximately 1.5 million clones; around 98.5% occur once, and the top ten carry about 0.35%. Sequencing used naive CD4+ T cells sorted from blood. Receptors were obtained from a man aged 25-45 years in good health. CDR3s leave out the opening cysteine and the closing phenylalanine or tryptophan.

TRBV28	TRBJ2-2	ASSFWTGNTGELF
TRBV19	TRBJ2-3	ASSSHRGQGARTDTQY
TRBV5-3	TRBJ2-2	ARSYTNTGELF
TRBV2	TRBJ2-1	ASRTTKRTSGSYNEQF
TRBV6-1	TRBJ2-2	ASSGLAGGPPTGELF
TRBV29-1	TRBJ2-1	SVVPDRYNEQF
TRBV7-9	TRBJ1-5	ASSLDTPGQGTGNQPQH
TRBV7-6	TRBJ2-1	ASSLGLAGATRWGNEQF
TRBV11-3	TRBJ2-7	ASSFGGSYEQY
TRBV28	TRBJ2-1	ASRGLSSYNEQF
TRBV6-6	TRBJ2-1	ASSYSNGPGNEQF
TRBV28	TRBJ1-4	ASGRGPSNEKLF
TRBV9	TRBJ1-1	ASSGTGRRNTEAF
TRBV13	TRBJ2-3	ASSLGGTPDTQY
TRBV5-4	TRBJ2-7	ASSPAGVGGDHEQY
TRBV30	TRBJ2-7	AWMPRGRVYEQY
TRBV7-8	TRBJ2-5	ASSFDGETQY